This TCR beta chain was identified in a study of blood T cell repertoires in COVID-19. V lost 2 bases and J lost 4, with 9 bases in between. The CDR3 extends over 13 amino acids. Germline V gene lookup returns CDR1 MDHEN and CDR2 SYDVKM. Participants were aged about 18 to 100 years from around 26 US areas. TCRdb's copy holds only in-frame clones and misses some; the assay was immunoSEQ multiplex PCR. This sample has roughly 340,000 clones; about 90% occur once, and the top ten carry 1.9%. The receptor comes from a man aged 35 to 55 in a cohort exposed to, infected with or recovered from COVID-19 (not recorded which). V is TRBV28 and J is TRBJ2-7, with D possibly matching TRBD1 (5 bases). The sequenced sample consisted of PBMCs or T cells enriched from blood (not recorded which). CDR3 sequence reads: CASSLTGLYEQYF. Here the CDR3 DNA reads TGTGCCAGCAGTTTAACAGGTTTGTACGAGCAGTACTTC.